This T cell receptor beta chain was captured in a study of blood T cell repertoires in COVID-19. CDR3 size: 14 residues. V lost 1 base and J lost 2, with 6 bases in between. CDR1 is MDHEN, CDR2 SYDVKM, per germline. Profiling relied on immunoSEQ multiplex PCR, and the TCRdb table lists in-frame clones only, not all of them. The profile shows 70,000 to 80,000 clones, less than 95% of them singletons. The chain has TRBV28 and TRBJ1-5; no firm D call. Sequencing used peripheral blood. The receptor was derived from a woman in her fifties or sixties with active COVID-19. The CDR3 sequence is CASSLLQGNQPQHF. The CDR3 DNA is TGTGCCAGCAGTTTATTGCAGGGCAATCAGCCCCAGCATTTT. Drawing the rest from reference TRBV28 and TRBJ1-5, the complete variable domain is DVKVTQSSRYLVKRTGEKVFLECVQDMDHENMFWYRQDPGLGLRLIYFSYDVKMKEKGDIPEGYSVSREKKERFSLILESASTNQTSMYLCASSLLQGNQPQHFGDGTRLSIL.